This T cell receptor beta chain was observed in a study of blood T cell repertoires in COVID-19. Study-level background: The United States, Italy and Spain supplied acute and convalescent COVID-19 samples.

Those who participated ranged in age from 18 to 89 years and resided in some 24 US areas. Germline V CDR1 and CDR2: LGHDT, YNNKEL (reference sequence). The J segment lost 1 base and the V segment lost 6 bases, leaving 10 bases of the junction unmatched. This CDR3 comprises 17 residues. In the authors' workflow: Estimates of nucleated cell counts were drawn from the amplification of reference gene primers. The repertoire was sequenced with immunoSEQ multiplex PCR; TCRdb's copy has only in-frame clones and lacks some. V, J and clone size are those of that table, while D and trimming were read from the DNA. Of around 250,000 clones listed, around 90% were seen once; the top ten hold 1.2%.

This sequence originates from a human donor in a cohort exposed to, infected with or recovered from COVID-19 (not recorded which). The donor label of this sample is uncertain. The chain carries TRBV3-1 (or the pseudogene TRBV3-2) and TRBJ2-5, with TRBD2 identical over 11 bases. Sequencing input: PBMCs or T cells enriched from blood (not recorded which). CDR3 sequence (DNA): TGTGCCAGCAGTCGACATAATAGCGGGGGGGCCCAAGAGACCCAGTACTTC. Its protein product is CASSRHNSGGAQETQYF.